This T cell receptor (beta chain) is drawn from a study of radiotherapy plus CTLA-4 blockade in lung cancer. The study's findings and limits: After treatment with radiotherapy plus ipilimumab, TCR clones that came from the tumor expanded in blood.

Repertoires were generated with immunoSEQ multiplex PCR, while TCRdb's copy carries only in-frame clones and drops some. The data contain about 62,000 clones, less than 85% of them singletons. There are 16 residues in the CDR3. The V gene's germline CDR1 is SNHLY and CDR2 FYNNEI. The V gene end was trimmed by 7 bases and the J gene end by 7 bases; junction bases not matched to a gene: 17. Concerning this clone: Its specificity is unknown.

The sample was peripheral blood, taken from a patient treated with radiotherapy plus ipilimumab. The TCR comes from a human donor with non-small cell lung cancer who had a complete response to radiotherapy plus ipilimumab. The V gene is TRBV2, the J gene TRBJ2-5; 8 positions match TRBD1. The CDR3 sequence is CASISYRTGSGGTQYF. DNA for the CDR3: TGTGCCAGCATCAGTTATCGGACAGGGTCAGGGGGGACCCAGTACTTC. Supplemented by reference TRBV2 and TRBJ2-5, the full variable domain reads EPEVTQTPSHQVTQMGQEVILRCVPISNHLYFYWYRQILGQKVEFLVSFYNNEISEKSEIFDDQFSVERPDGSNFTLKIRSTKLEDSAMYFCASISYRTGSGGTQYFGPGTRLLVL.